These 24 T cell receptor beta chains were all obtained from the same sample, sequenced in a study of CD8 T cell repertoires and HIV-1 epitope variants. Some clones are missing from TCRdb's copy, which holds only in-frame ones; the method was immunoSEQ multiplex PCR. The table has some 100,000 clones, approximately 70% seen once. The sequencing input was uncultured baseline CD8+ T cells from peripheral blood mononuclear cells (PBMCs). The source is a male donor with HIV.

The chain combines TRBV6-5 with TRBJ1-2; D gene uncertain. CDR1 is MNHEY, CDR2 SVGAGI, per germline. The CDR3 loop spans 16 amino acids. V was clipped by 0 bases and J by 3 bases, with 14 bases between them. This CDR3 is CASSYSQIYSDYGYTF. Here the CDR3 DNA reads TGTGCCAGCAGTTACTCCCAGATCTACAGTGACTATGGCTACACCTTC.

The rearrangement uses TRBV25-1 and TRBJ2-7; 7 nucleotides agree with TRBD2. Germline CDR1 reads MGHDK; CDR2 reads SYGVNS. V gave up 4 bases and J gave up 4 bases; unmatched junction bases: 7. The CDR3 consists of 14 residues. The CDR3 reads CASSAAGARYEQYF. CDR3 sequence (DNA): TGTGCCAGCAGTGCGGCGGGAGCCCGTTACGAGCAGTACTTC.

The chain couples TRBV10-3 to TRBJ2-5; tentatively, D is TRBD1 or TRBD2 (5 bases each). The J call is uncertain, as TRBJ2-7 better fits the DNA end. Germline V CDR1 and CDR2: ENHRY, SYGVKD. The CDR3 is 13 residues long. The CDR3: CAISESWGNEQYF. The DNA of the CDR3 is TGTGCCATCAGTGAGTCATGGGGGAACGAGCAGTACTTC.

The genes are TRBV6-1 and TRBJ2-5, with D tentatively TRBD2 (6 bases). With 6 bases removed from V and 5 bases from J, the gap between germline ends came to 19 bases. The CDR3 consists of 15 residues. Germline values: CDR1 MNHNS, CDR2 SASEGT. CDR3: CASSLTSFIVETQYF. The CDR3, as DNA: TGTGCCAGCAGCCTCACTAGCTTCATCGTGGAGACCCAGTACTTC.

This clone was seen at least ten times. The J gene is TRBJ1-4, the V gene TRBV5-6; a weak D match, TRBD1 (5 bases). Trimming cost V 4 bases and J 6 bases, with 10 bases left between them. The CDR3 is 13 residues long. Germline assignment: CDR1 SGHDT and CDR2 YYEEEE. The CDR3 spells CASSRGGDEKLFF. CDR3 in DNA: TGTGCCAGCAGCCGCGGGGGGGATGAAAAACTGTTTTTT.

The genes are TRBV28 and TRBJ2-1, with TRBD2 matching over 8 bases. V lost 1 base and J lost 6; bases outside the gene matches: 5. Germline CDR1 reads MDHEN; CDR2 reads SYDVKM. This CDR3 region has 15 residues. The CDR3 bases are TGTGCCAGCAGTTTATTAGGAGCGGGAGCCAATGAGCAGTTCTTC. Its protein product is CASSLLGAGANEQFF.

J is TRBJ1-6 and V is TRBV19; D is unresolved. The CDR3 consists of 14 residues. Trimming left V 5 bases short and J 4 bases short, with 9 bases between. Germline V gives CDR1 LNHDA, CDR2 SQIVND (reference sequence). DNA for the CDR3: TGTGCCAGTAGTTTGACCCTTTATAATTCACCCCTCCACTTT. Translated, it gives CASSLTLYNSPLHF. Based on the CDR3 plus reference TRBV19 and TRBJ1-6, the full variable domain is DGGITQSPKYLFRKEGQNVTLSCEQNLNHDAMYWYRQDPGQGLRLIYYSQIVNDFQKGDIAEGYSVSREKKESFPLTVTSAQKNPTAFYLCASSLTLYNSPLHFGNGTRLTVT.

The chain couples TRBV7-2 to TRBJ2-5, with D maybe TRBD2 (7 bases). Trimming stripped 1 base from V and 4 bases from J, with 13 bases between. Per the germline V gene, CDR1 is SGHTA and CDR2 is FQGNSA. The CDR3 spans 15 residues. In DNA form, the CDR3 reads TGTGCCAGCAGCTTAGTTCGGGGGGCCGGAGAGACCCAGTACTTC. Amino acid sequence: CASSLVRGAGETQYF.

V is TRBV5-1 and J is TRBJ2-1; 10 positions match TRBD2. This CDR3 is 16 amino acids long. After removal of 4 bases from V and 8 bases from J, the junction contained 12 bases not matched to a gene. The germline V gene has CDR1 SGHRS and CDR2 YFSETQ. The CDR3 loop reads CASSRMKAGGPDEQFF. CDR3 bases: TGCGCCAGCAGCCGGATGAAAGCGGGAGGGCCCGATGAGCAGTTCTTC. The variable domain in full, with the rest retrieved from reference TRBV5-1 and TRBJ2-1, is KAGVTQTPRYLIKTRGQQVTLSCSPISGHRSVSWYQQTPGQGLQFLFEYFSETQRNKGNFPGRFSGRQFSNSRSEMNVSTLELGDSALYLCASSRMKAGGPDEQFFGPGTRLTVL.

The V and J genes are TRBV15 and TRBJ2-5; 7 bases align to TRBD2. The CDR3 sequence is 15 residues long. From germline, CDR1 is LNHNV and CDR2 YYDKDF (reference sequence). V dropped 1 base and J dropped 5; count of bases not matched to a gene: 7. Written as DNA, the CDR3 is TGTGCCACCAGCAGAGCGCGGGGGACTGGGGAGACCCAGTACTTC. Translation gives CATSRARGTGETQYF.

This chain links TRBV4-1 with TRBJ2-7; a weak D match, TRBD1 (5 bases). V gave up 4 bases and J gave up 0 bases, with 13 bases separating them. Germline V gene lookup returns CDR1 MGHRA and CDR2 YSYEKL. This CDR3 region has 15 residues. Here the CDR3 DNA reads TGCGCCAGCAGCCTCATCTTAGACAGCTCCTACGAGCAGTACTTC. Its translation is CASSLILDSSYEQYF.

V gene TRBV5-1 combines with J gene TRBJ1-3, with a tentative D call TRBD1 (6 bases). V gave up 4 bases and J gave up 9 bases, with 14 bases separating them. Germline V gene data show CDR1 as SGHRS and CDR2 as YFSETQ. The CDR3 runs to 13 residues. CDR3 in amino acids: CASSNREEGTIYF. The DNA for the CDR3 is TGCGCCAGCAGCAACAGGGAAGAAGGCACCATATATTTT.

This chain connects TRBV29-1 to TRBJ1-1; D perhaps matches TRBD1 (5 bases). CDR3 length equals 14 residues. V lost 3 bases, J lost 0 bases, and 11 bases lay in between. Germline CDR1 reads SQVTM; CDR2 reads ANQGSEA. The CDR3 protein is CSVDVGAMNTEAFF. The DNA of the CDR3 is TGCAGCGTTGATGTCGGGGCTATGAACACTGAAGCTTTCTTT.

The chain combines TRBV5-8 with TRBJ2-1; D may be TRBD1 (5 bases). The germline V gene encodes CDR1 SGHTS and CDR2 YDEGEE. This CDR3 comprises 14 residues. With 0 bases removed from V and 6 bases from J, the gap between germline ends came to 10 bases. As DNA, the CDR3 is TGTGCCAGCAGCTTGGGCAGGGAAAGCAATGAGCAGTTCTTC. Translating gives CASSLGRESNEQFF. Based on the CDR3 plus reference TRBV5-8 and TRBJ2-1, the full variable domain is EAGVTQSPTHLIKTRGQQATLRCSPISGHTSVYWYQQALGLGLQFLLWYDEGEERNRGNFPPRFSGRQFPNYSSELNVNALELEDSALYLCASSLGRESNEQFFGPGTRLTVL.

The chain employs TRBV7-6 and TRBJ2-3; no clear D gene. The V end lost 1 base, the J end lost 0 bases, and 5 bases lay between the germline ends. The CDR3 loop spans 14 amino acids. CDR1 and CDR2 from the germline V gene are SGHVS and FNYEAQ. CDR3 loop: CASSLDGSTDTQYF. The CDR3 region has the DNA TGTGCCAGCAGCTTAGATGGCAGCACAGATACGCAGTATTTT.

The chain's CDR3 is CASSSRQGASTDTQYF. The CDR3 DNA is TGCGCCAGCAGCTCGCGACAGGGGGCTAGCACAGATACGCAGTATTTT. V and J are TRBV5-1 and TRBJ2-3; TRBD1 agrees at 10 bases. This CDR3 has 16 amino acids. Germline CDR1 SGHRS, CDR2 YFSETQ. V shed 3 bases, J shed 0 bases, and the junction held 4 bases outside the gene matches.

The J gene is TRBJ2-3, the V gene TRBV5-1; unclear D gene. Germline loops: CDR1 SGHRS, CDR2 YFSETQ. Trimming stripped 4 bases from V and 6 bases from J, with 9 bases between. This CDR3 contains 12 residues. CDR3 amino acids: CASSREGDTQYF. DNA of the CDR3: TGCGCCAGCAGCCGAGAAGGTGATACGCAGTATTTT.

The gene calls are TRBV28 and TRBJ1-1; D unclear. Per the germline V gene, CDR1 is MDHEN and CDR2 is SYDVKM. The CDR3 totals 13 residues. The V end was cut by 1 base, the J end by 8 bases, with 11 bases between. DNA of the CDR3: TGTGCCAGCAGTTTATACACCCACAACGAAGCTTTCTTT. Protein: CASSLYTHNEAFF.

As for this clone: The same CDR3 also results from other DNA sequences found in this sample. The chain links TRBV9 to TRBJ2-3; weak D call: TRBD2 (5 bases). There are 12 residues in the CDR3. From germline, CDR1 is SGDLS and CDR2 YYNGEE. V shed 0 bases and J shed 6 bases, with 5 bases lying between them. The CDR3 loop is CASSVGGDTQYF. In nucleotides, the CDR3 is TGTGCCAGCAGCGTAGGAGGGGATACGCAGTATTTT.

The J gene is TRBJ1-1, the V gene TRBV18; 8 bases line up with TRBD1. Losses at the gene ends were 3 bases for V and 1 base for J; bases not matched to a gene: 1. The CDR3 extends over 14 amino acids. The V gene's germline CDR1 is KGHSH and CDR2 LQKENI. For the CDR3, the DNA is TGTGCCAGCTCACCGGGACAGGCGAACACTGAAGCTTTCTTT. Residues: CASSPGQANTEAFF.

The V call is TRBV5-6, the J call TRBJ1-6, with TRBD1 as a possible D gene (5 bases). The CDR3 runs 19 residues. V lost 4 bases and J 5 bases, leaving 25 bases between the germline ends. Germline CDR1 and CDR2: SGHDT and YYEEEE. DNA for the CDR3: TGTGCCAGCAGCCCCGTCAGAGGGGCTGTGACTACAAATAATTCACCCCTCCACTTT. Its protein is CASSPVRGAVTTNNSPLHF.

This clone came up a few times. The chain couples TRBV2 to TRBJ1-6; no definite D call. Germline V gene sequence: CDR1 SNHLY, CDR2 FYNNEI. The CDR3 has 13 residues. V was pared by 5 bases and J by 4 bases, with 6 bases between. The CDR3 spells CASSQGYNSPLHF. CDR3 coding DNA: TGTGCCAGCAGTCAAGGTTATAATTCACCCCTCCACTTT.

This clone has only a few counts. The rearrangement uses TRBV5-4 and TRBJ2-6; D is uncertain. CDR3 length: 15 amino acids. Germline loops: CDR1 SGHNT, CDR2 YYREEE (reference sequence). Trimming pared 1 base from V and 0 bases from J, leaving 5 bases between. The CDR3 reads CASSLQPSGANVLTF. CDR3 bases: TGTGCCAGCAGCTTGCAACCCTCTGGGGCCAACGTCCTGACTTTC.

This rearrangement joins TRBV5-6 to TRBJ1-2; 8 nucleotides line up with TRBD1. With 4 bases clipped from V and 6 bases from J, the junction kept 5 bases outside the gene matches. Germline lookup yields CDR1 SGHDT and CDR2 YYEEEE. The CDR3 consists of 13 residues. CDR3: CASSPQGVDGYTF. CDR3 nucleotides: TGTGCCAGCAGCCCACAGGGGGTAGATGGCTACACCTTC.